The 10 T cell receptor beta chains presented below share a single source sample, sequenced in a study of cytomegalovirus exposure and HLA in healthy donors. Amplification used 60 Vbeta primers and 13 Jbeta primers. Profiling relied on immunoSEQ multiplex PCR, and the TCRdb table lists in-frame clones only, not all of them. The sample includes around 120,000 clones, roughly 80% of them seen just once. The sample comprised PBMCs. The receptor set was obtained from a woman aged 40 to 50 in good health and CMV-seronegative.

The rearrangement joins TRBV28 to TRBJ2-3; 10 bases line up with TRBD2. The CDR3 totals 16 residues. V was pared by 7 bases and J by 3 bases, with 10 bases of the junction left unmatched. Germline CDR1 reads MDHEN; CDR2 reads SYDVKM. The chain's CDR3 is CASTSPSGRSTDTQYF. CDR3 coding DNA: TGTGCCAGCACCAGCCCTAGCGGGAGATCGACAGATACGCAGTATTTT.

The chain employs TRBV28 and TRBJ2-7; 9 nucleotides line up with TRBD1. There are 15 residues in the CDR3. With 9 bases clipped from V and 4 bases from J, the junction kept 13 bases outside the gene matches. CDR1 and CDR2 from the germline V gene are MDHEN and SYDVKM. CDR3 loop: CASQVPGQGVYEQYF. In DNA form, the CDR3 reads TGTGCCAGTCAGGTCCCGGGACAGGGTGTTTACGAGCAGTACTTC.

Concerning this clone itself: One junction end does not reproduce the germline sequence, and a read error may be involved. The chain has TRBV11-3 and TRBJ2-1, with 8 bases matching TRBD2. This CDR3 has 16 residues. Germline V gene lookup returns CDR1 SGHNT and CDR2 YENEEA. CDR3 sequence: CASSLDGQREFNEQLF. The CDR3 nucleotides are TGTGCCAGCAGCTTAGATGGCCAGCGGGAGTTTAATGAGCAGCTCTTC.

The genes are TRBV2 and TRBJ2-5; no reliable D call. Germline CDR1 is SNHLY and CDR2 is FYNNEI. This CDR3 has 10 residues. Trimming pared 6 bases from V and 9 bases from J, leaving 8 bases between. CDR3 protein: CASREKAQYF. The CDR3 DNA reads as TGTGCCAGCAGGGAGAAGGCCCAGTACTTC.

The CDR3 DNA is TGCGCCAGCAAGGGACAGACGAGCTCCTACGAGCAGTACTTC. Translating it yields CASKGQTSSYEQYF. The V call is TRBV5-1, the J call TRBJ2-7; 7 nucleotides line up with TRBD1. The V gene's germline CDR1 is SGHRS and CDR2 YFSETQ. The ends lost 6 bases at V and 0 bases at J; junction bases unmatched: 6. This CDR3 contains 14 residues.

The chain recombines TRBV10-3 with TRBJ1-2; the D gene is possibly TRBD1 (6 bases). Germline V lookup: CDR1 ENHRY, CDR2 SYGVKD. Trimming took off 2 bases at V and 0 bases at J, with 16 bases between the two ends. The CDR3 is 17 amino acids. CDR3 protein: CAISEAGGQRSNYGYTF. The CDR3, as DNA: TGTGCCATCAGTGAGGCCGGAGGACAGCGATCTAACTATGGCTACACCTTC.

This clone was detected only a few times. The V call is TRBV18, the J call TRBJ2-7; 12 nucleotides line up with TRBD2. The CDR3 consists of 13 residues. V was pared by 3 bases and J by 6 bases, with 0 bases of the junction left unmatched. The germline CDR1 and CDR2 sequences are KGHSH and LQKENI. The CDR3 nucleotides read TGTGCCAGCTCACCGGGACTAGCGGGCGAGCAGTACTTC. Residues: CASSPGLAGEQYF.

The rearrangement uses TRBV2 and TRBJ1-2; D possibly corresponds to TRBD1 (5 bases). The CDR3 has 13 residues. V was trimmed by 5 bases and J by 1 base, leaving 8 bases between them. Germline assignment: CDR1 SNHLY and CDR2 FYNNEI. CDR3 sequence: CASSRDFNYGYTF. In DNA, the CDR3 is TGTGCCAGCAGTAGGGACTTTAACTATGGCTACACCTTC.

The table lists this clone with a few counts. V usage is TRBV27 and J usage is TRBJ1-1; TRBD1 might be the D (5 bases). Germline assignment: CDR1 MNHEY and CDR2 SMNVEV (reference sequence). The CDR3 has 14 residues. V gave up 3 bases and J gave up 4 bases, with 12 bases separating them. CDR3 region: CASSFLQGATEAFF. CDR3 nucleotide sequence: TGTGCCAGCAGTTTCCTCCAGGGTGCCACTGAAGCTTTCTTT.

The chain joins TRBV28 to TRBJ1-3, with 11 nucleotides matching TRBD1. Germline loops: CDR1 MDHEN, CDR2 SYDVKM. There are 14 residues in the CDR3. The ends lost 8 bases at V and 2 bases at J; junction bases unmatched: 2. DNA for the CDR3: TGTGCCAGCGGACAGGGGGCTGCTGGAAACACCATATATTTT. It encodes CASGQGAAGNTIYF.